Shown below are 18 T cell receptor beta chains from a single sample sequenced in a study of response to subunit inactivated influenza vaccine. Each CDR3 protein gets one entry after TCRdb re-called the RT-PCR reads with MiXCR. The sample includes about 620,000 distinct CDR3 sequences, about 11% of them seen just once. Separately, the same data were catalogued under a study of T cells expressing NK-cell markers. As that study records: The authors made TCR beta cDNA libraries by 5'RACE template switching. This switching added a universal primer site and UMIs.

This material consisted of PBMCs from blood, taken on the day of vaccination. The origin of the receptors is a man aged 45-65 years who received an inactivated influenza vaccine.

This chain uses TRBV28 with TRBJ2-5, with TRBD2 matching over 12 bases. Germline V gives CDR1 MDHEN, CDR2 SYDVKM. Germline trimming cut 5 bases from V and 5 bases from J; bases unmatched to any gene: 12. The CDR3 covers 17 residues. CDR3 in DNA: TGTGCCAGCAGTCTGGGACTAGCGGGCAACGCGGGGGAGACCCAGTACTTC. Its protein is CASSLGLAGNAGETQYF.

There are a few counts of this clonotype. The gene calls are TRBV12-3 or TRBV12-4 and TRBJ1-1; D is ambiguous. Trimming took off 5 bases at V and 6 bases at J, with 13 bases between the two ends. The CDR3 runs to 13 residues. CDR3: CASSPQVRAEAFF. The CDR3 DNA reads as TGTGCCAGCAGTCCCCAGGTTAGGGCTGAAGCTTTCTTT.

V gene TRBV20-1 combines with J gene TRBJ2-7; tentatively, D is TRBD2 (7 bases). The germline gives CDR1 DFQATT, CDR2 SNEGSKA (reference sequence). Deletions cut 5 bases from V and 0 bases from J, with 11 bases between. The CDR3 totals 13 residues. For the CDR3, the DNA is TGCAGTGCTGGGGGGGCAGCCTCCTACGAGCAGTACTTC. Its protein product is CSAGGAASYEQYF.

This clonotype has just a few counts. The gene calls are TRBV4-3 and TRBJ1-2; D remains ambiguous. The CDR3 has 12 residues. Germline CDR1 LGHNA, CDR2 YSLEER. Trimming removed 5 bases from V and 1 base from J, with 5 bases in between. CDR3 in DNA: TGCGCCAGCAGCTCCAATAACTATGGCTACACCTTC. It yields the protein CASSSNNYGYTF.

There are a few counts of this clonotype. The gene calls are TRBV28 and TRBJ2-1; 8 bases map to TRBD1. Trimming removed 4 bases from V and 5 bases from J; junction bases left unmatched: 7. The CDR3 has 15 residues. CDR1 and CDR2 from the germline V gene are MDHEN and SYDVKM. The CDR3, as DNA: TGTGCCAGCAGTTCACAGGGGGTGATAAACAATGAGCAGTTCTTC. Its protein product is CASSSQGVINNEQFF.

This clonotype has only a few counts. The V and J genes are TRBV10-3 and TRBJ2-5; D gene unclear. Trimming took off 8 bases at V and 2 bases at J, with 15 bases between the two ends. Per the germline V gene, CDR1 is ENHRY and CDR2 is SYGVKD. The CDR3 has 14 residues. CDR3 residues: CAISTGPTQETQYF. The CDR3 region has the DNA TGTGCCATCTCCACCGGGCCAACTCAAGAGACCCAGTACTTC.

The V call is TRBV7-2, the J call TRBJ2-7; D possibly matches TRBD1 or TRBD2 (5 bases each). Between the trimmed V and J ends, which lost 5 bases and 5 bases, there was a span of 10 bases. The CDR3 has 12 amino acids. Germline V lookup: CDR1 SGHTA, CDR2 FQGNSA. CDR3 sequence reads: CASSRGLNEQYF. CDR3 DNA sequence: TGTGCCAGCAGCCGGGGCCTGAACGAGCAGTACTTC.

Many counts were recorded for this clonotype. The chain is built from TRBV4-2 and TRBJ2-5, with 7 bases that match TRBD1. Looked up from germline, CDR1 is LGHNA and CDR2 is YNFKEQ. CDR3 length: 14 amino acids. The V gene end was trimmed by 4 bases and the J gene end by 3 bases; junction bases not matched to a gene: 5. The DNA for the CDR3 is TGTGCCAGCAGCCGAACTCAGGGGGAAGAGACCCAGTACTTC. This codes for CASSRTQGEETQYF.

The chain uses TRBV12-3 or TRBV12-4 and TRBJ1-1; D is unresolved. The ends were cut back, 0 bases at V and 2 bases at J, with 7 bases in the middle. The CDR3 runs 14 residues. CDR3 region: CASSLAVVNTEAFF. The CDR3 bases are TGTGCCAGCAGTTTAGCTGTGGTAAACACTGAAGCTTTCTTT.

Note on this clonotype: This may arise from a read error, as a much more abundant clone is one base away. The rearrangement uses TRBV9 and TRBJ2-7; the match to TRBD1 covers 7 bases. Per the germline V gene, CDR1 is SGDLS and CDR2 is YYNGEE. The CDR3 totals 14 residues. The CDR3 spells CASSPQGQGYDQYF. The CDR3 DNA follows: TGTGCCAGCAGCCCACAGGGGCAGGGGTACGATCAGTACTTC. Using reference TRBV9 and TRBJ2-7 for the parts outside the CDR3, the full variable domain is DSGVTQTPKHLITATGQRVTLRCSPRSGDLSVYWYQQSLDQGLQFLIQYYNGEERAKGNILERFSAQQFPDLHSELNLSSLELGDSALYFCASSPQGQGYDQYFGPGTRLTVT.

The V gene is TRBV11-2, the J gene TRBJ2-7, with 7 bases matching TRBD2. Per the germline V gene, CDR1 is SGHAT and CDR2 is FQNNGV. This CDR3 contains 16 residues. With 4 bases clipped from V and 3 bases from J, the junction kept 12 bases outside the gene matches. CDR3 sequence (DNA): TGTGCCAGCAGCTCCCCACTAGCCCGCGGGAGCTACGAGCAGTACTTC. It specifies CASSSPLARGSYEQYF.

This clonotype was seen many times. The chain uses TRBV5-6 and TRBJ1-1; weak D call: TRBD1 (6 bases). The germline gives CDR1 SGHDT, CDR2 YYEEEE. V was pared by 0 bases and J by 4 bases, with 13 bases between. This CDR3 comprises 15 residues. CDR3 protein: CASSLGGTPSTEAFF. As DNA, the CDR3 is TGTGCCAGCAGCTTGGGTGGGACACCTTCCACTGAAGCTTTCTTT.

The CDR3 sequence is CASTKRGDSSYNEQFF. In nucleotides, the CDR3 is TGTGCCAGCACCAAAAGGGGGGACAGCTCCTACAATGAGCAGTTCTTC. V gene TRBV27 combines with J gene TRBJ2-1; TRBD1 is a possible D gene (7 bases). The V and J ends lost 7 bases and 0 bases respectively, with 16 bases between them. Germline V gene data show CDR1 as MNHEY and CDR2 as SMNVEV (reference sequence). The CDR3 loop spans 16 amino acids.

This clonotype was seen only a few times. This chain joins TRBV5-1 and TRBJ2-3; 12 positions match TRBD2. Per germline, CDR1 SGHRS and CDR2 YFSETQ. The CDR3 covers 16 residues. V lost 4 bases to trimming and J lost 2 bases; unmatched junction nucleotides: 5. DNA of the CDR3: TGCGCCAGCAGCGGGGGACTAGCGGGTTTCACAGATACGCAGTATTTT. Translated: CASSGGLAGFTDTQYF.

This clonotype came up a few times. The chain is built from TRBV6-6 and TRBJ2-7; 7 positions agree with TRBD1. V shed 2 bases and J 7 bases; nucleotides not matched to a gene: 2. This CDR3 contains 12 residues. Germline loops: CDR1 MNHNY, CDR2 SVGAGI (reference sequence). The CDR3 loop reads CASSYDREEQYF. In DNA form, the CDR3 reads TGTGCCAGCAGTTACGACAGGGAGGAGCAGTACTTC.

This clonotype was recorded a few times. This chain joins TRBV20-1 and TRBJ2-1; TRBD2 matches at 7 bases. The CDR3 is made up of 16 amino acids. Trimming took 0 bases from V and 3 from J; bases not matched to a gene: 8. Per the germline V gene, CDR1 is DFQATT and CDR2 is SNEGSKA (reference sequence). CDR3 protein: CSARDPTSSLYNEQFF. CDR3 DNA: TGCAGTGCTAGAGATCCGACTAGCTCCCTCTACAATGAGCAGTTCTTC.

V gene TRBV7-2 combines with J gene TRBJ2-5; D call uncertain. The germline CDR1 and CDR2 sequences are SGHTA and FQGNSA. This CDR3 is built from 13 residues. V was clipped by 2 bases and J by 5 bases, with 9 bases between them. This CDR3 reads CASSLWDVETQYF. The CDR3 DNA sequence: TGTGCCAGCAGCTTATGGGATGTCGAGACCCAGTACTTC.

This clonotype came up many times. J is TRBJ2-3 and V is TRBV18; D is possibly TRBD2 (5 bases). Germline V gene data show CDR1 as KGHSH and CDR2 as LQKENI. The V and J ends lost 6 bases and 4 bases respectively, with 17 bases between them. The CDR3 totals 15 residues. The CDR3 DNA reads TGTGCCAGCTCCCTCACCGCGGGTACGGCAGATACGCAGTATTTT. Protein product: CASSLTAGTADTQYF.